This TCR beta chain was identified in a study of immune evolution from preneoplasia to lung adenocarcinoma. Study context: HLA loss of heterozygosity: around 6.5% AIS, less than 18% MIA, over 30% ADC, none AAH.

General study results and limits: Top clone frequencies peaked in normal lung, apparently declining through invasive adenocarcinoma.

Profiled with immunoSEQ multiplex PCR; TCRdb holds only in-frame clones, not every one. In the table there are thousands of clones, around 77% of which are singletons. The CDR3 spans 14 residues. Germline CDR1 is MNHEY and CDR2 is SVGAGI. V lost 6 bases and J 0 bases, leaving 12 bases between the germline ends. Concerning this clone: Its antigen is unidentified.

The chain carries TRBV6-5 and TRBJ2-7; the D is unclear. This receptor was taken from a person between 55 and 80 years old with lung adenocarcinoma. Sequencing was performed on FFPE minimally invasive lung adenocarcinoma tissue. The CDR3 DNA sequence: TGTGCCAGCAGATCGACGGAGAGCTCCTACGAGCAGTACTTC. This sequence encodes CASRSTESSYEQYF.